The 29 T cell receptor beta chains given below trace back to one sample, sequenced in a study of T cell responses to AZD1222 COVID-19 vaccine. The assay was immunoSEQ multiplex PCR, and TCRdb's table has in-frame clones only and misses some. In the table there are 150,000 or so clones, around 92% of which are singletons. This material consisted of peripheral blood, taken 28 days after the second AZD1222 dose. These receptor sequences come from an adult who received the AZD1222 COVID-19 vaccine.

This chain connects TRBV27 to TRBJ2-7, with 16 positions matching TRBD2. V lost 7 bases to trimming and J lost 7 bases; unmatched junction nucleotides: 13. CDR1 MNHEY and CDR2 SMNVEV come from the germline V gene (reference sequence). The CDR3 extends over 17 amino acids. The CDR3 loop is CASKPWGLAGGPGEQYF. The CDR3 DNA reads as TGTGCCAGCAAACCCTGGGGACTAGCGGGAGGGCCAGGGGAGCAGTACTTC.

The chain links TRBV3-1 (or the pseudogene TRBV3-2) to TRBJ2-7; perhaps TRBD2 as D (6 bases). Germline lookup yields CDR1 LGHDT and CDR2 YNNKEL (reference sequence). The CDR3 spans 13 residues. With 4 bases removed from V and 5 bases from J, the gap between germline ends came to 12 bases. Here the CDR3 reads CASSRGGEDEQYF. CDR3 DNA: TGTGCCAGCAGCCGTGGAGGGGAGGACGAGCAGTACTTC.

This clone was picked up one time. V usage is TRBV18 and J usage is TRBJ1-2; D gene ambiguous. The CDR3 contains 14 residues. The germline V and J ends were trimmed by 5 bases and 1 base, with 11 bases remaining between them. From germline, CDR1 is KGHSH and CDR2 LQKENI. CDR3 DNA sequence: TGTGCCAGCTCAAACAGCATGTATAACTATGGCTACACCTTC. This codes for CASSNSMYNYGYTF.

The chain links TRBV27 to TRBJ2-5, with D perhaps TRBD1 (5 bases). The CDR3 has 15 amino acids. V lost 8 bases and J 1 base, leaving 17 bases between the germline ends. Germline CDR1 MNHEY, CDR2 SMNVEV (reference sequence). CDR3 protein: CASQTRQGLQETQYF. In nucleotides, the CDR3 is TGTGCCAGCCAAACCAGGCAGGGCCTCCAAGAGACCCAGTACTTC.

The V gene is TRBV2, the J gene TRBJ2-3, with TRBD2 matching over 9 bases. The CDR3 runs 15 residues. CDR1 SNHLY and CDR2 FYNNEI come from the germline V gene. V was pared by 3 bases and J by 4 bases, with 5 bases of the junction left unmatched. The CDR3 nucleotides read TGTGCCAGCAGTGAGTCTAGCGGGACCGCAGATACGCAGTATTTT. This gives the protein CASSESSGTADTQYF.

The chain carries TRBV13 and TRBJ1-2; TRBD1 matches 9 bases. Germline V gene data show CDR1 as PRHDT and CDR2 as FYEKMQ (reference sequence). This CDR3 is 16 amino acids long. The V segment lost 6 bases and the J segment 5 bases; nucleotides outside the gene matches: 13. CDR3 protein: CASRPPHRGQKYGYTF. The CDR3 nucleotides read TGTGCCAGCAGACCACCCCACAGGGGGCAGAAGTATGGCTACACCTTC.

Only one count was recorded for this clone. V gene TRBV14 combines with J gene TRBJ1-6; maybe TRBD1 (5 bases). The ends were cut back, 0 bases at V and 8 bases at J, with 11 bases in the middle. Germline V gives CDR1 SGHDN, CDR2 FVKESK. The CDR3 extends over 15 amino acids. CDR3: CASSQEWGDDSPLHF. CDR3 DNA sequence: TGTGCCAGCAGCCAAGAATGGGGGGACGATTCACCCCTCCACTTT.

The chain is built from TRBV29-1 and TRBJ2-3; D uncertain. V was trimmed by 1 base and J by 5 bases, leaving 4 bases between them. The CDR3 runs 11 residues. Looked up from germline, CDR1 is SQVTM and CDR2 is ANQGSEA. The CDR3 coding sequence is TGCAGCGTTGAAGCGGGAGATACGCAGTATTTT. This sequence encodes CSVEAGDTQYF.

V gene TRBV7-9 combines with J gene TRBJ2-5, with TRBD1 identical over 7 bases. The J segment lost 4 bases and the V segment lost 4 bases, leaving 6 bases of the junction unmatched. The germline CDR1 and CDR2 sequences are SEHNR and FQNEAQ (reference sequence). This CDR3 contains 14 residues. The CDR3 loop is CASSYSTGRETQYF. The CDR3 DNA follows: TGTGCCAGCAGCTACTCGACAGGGAGAGAGACCCAGTACTTC.

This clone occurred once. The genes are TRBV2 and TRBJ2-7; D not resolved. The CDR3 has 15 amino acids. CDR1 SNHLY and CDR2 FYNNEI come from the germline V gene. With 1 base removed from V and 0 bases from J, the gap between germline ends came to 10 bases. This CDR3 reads CASSEVSETSYEQYF. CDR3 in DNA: TGTGCCAGCAGTGAAGTCTCGGAAACCTCCTACGAGCAGTACTTC.

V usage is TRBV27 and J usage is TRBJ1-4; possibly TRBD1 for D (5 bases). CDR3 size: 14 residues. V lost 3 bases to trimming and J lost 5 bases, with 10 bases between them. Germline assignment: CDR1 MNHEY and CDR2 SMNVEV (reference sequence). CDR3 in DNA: TGTGCCAGCAGTTTGTCAGGGTTGAATGAAAAACTGTTTTTT. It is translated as CASSLSGLNEKLFF.

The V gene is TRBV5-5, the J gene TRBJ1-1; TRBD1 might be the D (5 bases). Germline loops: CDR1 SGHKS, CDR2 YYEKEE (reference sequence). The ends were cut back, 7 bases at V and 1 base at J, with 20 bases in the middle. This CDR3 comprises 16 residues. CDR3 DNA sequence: TGTGCCAGCGCCTCCCCCGCAGGGACCGCGAACACTGAAGCTTTCTTT. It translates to CASASPAGTANTEAFF.

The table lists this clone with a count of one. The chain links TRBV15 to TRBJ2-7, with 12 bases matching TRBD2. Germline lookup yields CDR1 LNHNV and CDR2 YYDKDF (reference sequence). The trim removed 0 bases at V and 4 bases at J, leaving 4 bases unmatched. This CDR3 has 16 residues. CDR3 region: CATSRERTSGIYEQYF. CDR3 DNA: TGTGCCACCAGCAGAGAAAGGACTAGCGGGATTTACGAGCAGTACTTC.

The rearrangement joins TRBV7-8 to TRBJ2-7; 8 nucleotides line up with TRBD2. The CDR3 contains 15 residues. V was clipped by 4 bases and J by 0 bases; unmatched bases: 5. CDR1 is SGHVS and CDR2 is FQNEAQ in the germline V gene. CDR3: CASSSKRESSYEQYF. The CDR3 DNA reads TGTGCCAGCAGCTCCAAGCGGGAGAGCTCCTACGAGCAGTACTTC.

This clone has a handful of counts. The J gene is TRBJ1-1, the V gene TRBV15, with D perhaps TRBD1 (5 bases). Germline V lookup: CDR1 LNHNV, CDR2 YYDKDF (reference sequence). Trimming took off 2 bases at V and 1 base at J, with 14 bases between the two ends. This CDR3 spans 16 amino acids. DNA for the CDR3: TGTGCCACCAGCAGACGCGTGGGACGGGCGAACACTGAAGCTTTCTTT. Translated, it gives CATSRRVGRANTEAFF.

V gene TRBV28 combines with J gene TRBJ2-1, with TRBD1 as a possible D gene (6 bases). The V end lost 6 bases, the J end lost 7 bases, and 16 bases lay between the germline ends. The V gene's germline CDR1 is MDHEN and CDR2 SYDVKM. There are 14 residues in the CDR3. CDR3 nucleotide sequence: TGTGCCAGCAGCGGGACCCAGGGGATGAATGAGCAGTTCTTC. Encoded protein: CASSGTQGMNEQFF.

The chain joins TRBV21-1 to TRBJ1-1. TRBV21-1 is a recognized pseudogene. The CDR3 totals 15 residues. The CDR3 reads CASSKRGTSATEAFF. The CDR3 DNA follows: TGTGCCAGCAGCAAACGTGGAACCTCGGCCACTGAAGCTTTCTTT.

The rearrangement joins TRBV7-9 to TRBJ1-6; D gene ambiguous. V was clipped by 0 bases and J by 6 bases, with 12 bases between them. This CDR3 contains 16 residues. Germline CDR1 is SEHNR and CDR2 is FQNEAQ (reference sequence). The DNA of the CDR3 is TGTGCCAGCAGCTTAGCCGAGGGAGTCGGTAATTCACCCCTCCACTTT. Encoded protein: CASSLAEGVGNSPLHF.

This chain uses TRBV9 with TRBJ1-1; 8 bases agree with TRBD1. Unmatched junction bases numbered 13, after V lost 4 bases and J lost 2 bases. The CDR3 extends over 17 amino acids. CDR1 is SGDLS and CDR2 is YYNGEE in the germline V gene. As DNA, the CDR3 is TGTGCCAGCAGCCACGGGACAGGCGATCTACCAAACACTGAAGCTTTCTTT. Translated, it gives CASSHGTGDLPNTEAFF.

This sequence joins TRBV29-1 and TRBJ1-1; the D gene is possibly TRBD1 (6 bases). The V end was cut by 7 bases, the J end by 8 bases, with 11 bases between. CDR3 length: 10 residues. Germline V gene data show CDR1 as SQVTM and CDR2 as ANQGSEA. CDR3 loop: CSGGGGEAFF. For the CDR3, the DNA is TGCAGCGGTGGGGGGGGCGAAGCTTTCTTT.

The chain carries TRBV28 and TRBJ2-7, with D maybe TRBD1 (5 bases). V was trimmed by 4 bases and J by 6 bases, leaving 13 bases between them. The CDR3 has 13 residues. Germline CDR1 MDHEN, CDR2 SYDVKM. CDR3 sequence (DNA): TGTGCCAGCAGTTCGGACAACTCCCTCGAGCAGTACTTC. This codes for CASSSDNSLEQYF.

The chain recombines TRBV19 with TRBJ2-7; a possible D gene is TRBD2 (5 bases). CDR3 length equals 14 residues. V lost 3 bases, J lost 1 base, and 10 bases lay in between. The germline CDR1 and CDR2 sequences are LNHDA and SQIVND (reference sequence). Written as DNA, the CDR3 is TGTGCCAGTAGTATGGGTCGGACTTCCTACGAGCAGTACTTC. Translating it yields CASSMGRTSYEQYF.

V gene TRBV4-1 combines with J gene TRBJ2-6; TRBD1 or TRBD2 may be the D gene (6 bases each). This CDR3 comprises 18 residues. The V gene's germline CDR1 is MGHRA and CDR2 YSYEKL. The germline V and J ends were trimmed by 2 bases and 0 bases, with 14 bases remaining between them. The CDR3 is CASSQSWGAGSGANVLTF. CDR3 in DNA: TGCGCCAGCAGCCAAAGTTGGGGGGCGGGCTCTGGGGCCAACGTCCTGACTTTC.

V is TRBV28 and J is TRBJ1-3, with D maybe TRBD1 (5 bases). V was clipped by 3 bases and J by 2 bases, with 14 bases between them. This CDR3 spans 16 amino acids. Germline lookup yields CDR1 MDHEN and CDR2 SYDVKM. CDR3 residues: CASSLRGGPAGNTIYF. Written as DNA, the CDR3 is TGTGCCAGCAGTTTGCGGGGGGGACCCGCTGGAAACACCATATATTTT.

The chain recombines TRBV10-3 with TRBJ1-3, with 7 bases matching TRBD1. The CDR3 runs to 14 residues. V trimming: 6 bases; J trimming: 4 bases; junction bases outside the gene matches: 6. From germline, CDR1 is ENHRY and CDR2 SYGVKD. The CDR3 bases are TGTGCCATCAGGTCGACAGGGAAAGGAAACACCATATATTTT. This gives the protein CAIRSTGKGNTIYF.

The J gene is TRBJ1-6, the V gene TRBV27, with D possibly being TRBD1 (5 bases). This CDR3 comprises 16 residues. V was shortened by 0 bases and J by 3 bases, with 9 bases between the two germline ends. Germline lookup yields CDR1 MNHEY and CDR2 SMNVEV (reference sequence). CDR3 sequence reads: CASSLSGRNYNSPLHF. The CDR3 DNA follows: TGTGCCAGCAGTTTATCGGGGCGAAACTATAATTCACCCCTCCACTTT.

This CDR3 reads CASSTRQGASYEQYF. The CDR3 nucleotides read TGTGCCAGCAGCACGCGACAGGGGGCGAGCTACGAGCAGTACTTC. V gene TRBV4-2 combines with J gene TRBJ2-7; TRBD1 matches 10 bases. J was trimmed by 3 bases and V by 5 bases; bases with no gene match: 7. Germline CDR1 and CDR2: LGHNA and YNFKEQ. The CDR3 covers 15 residues.

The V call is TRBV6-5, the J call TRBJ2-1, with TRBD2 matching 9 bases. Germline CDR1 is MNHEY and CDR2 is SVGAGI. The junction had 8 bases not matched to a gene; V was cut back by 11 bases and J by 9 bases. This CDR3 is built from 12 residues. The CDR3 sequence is CAAHGGRGEQFF. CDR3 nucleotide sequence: TGTGCCGCCCATGGCGGGAGGGGTGAGCAGTTCTTC.

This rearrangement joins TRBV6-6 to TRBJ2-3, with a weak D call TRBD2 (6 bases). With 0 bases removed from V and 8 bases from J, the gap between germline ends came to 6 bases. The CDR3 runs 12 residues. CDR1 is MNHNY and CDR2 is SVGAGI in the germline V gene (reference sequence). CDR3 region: CASSYSEGTQYF. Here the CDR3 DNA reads TGTGCCAGCAGTTACTCGGAGGGTACGCAGTATTTT.